These 10 T cell receptor beta chains share one sample of origin, sequenced in a study of long-term antiretroviral therapy in people with HIV (dated by TCRdb to the early 2020s). Sequencing of the TRB variable region was done with the immunoSEQ hsTCRB v3.0 assay at survey level resolution. The source is immuneACCESS, and TCRdb retained only in-frame sequences with V and J called. Part of the clones is not carried over; for the studies checked, unresolved V genes explain less than half of this, and the remainder is unexplained. Within this sample are about 25,000 clones, with approximately 77% of them counted one time only. Of the sample, about 5% falls within the top ten clones. The source material was unsorted PBMCs, sampled 4.4 years after starting antiretroviral therapy. The receptors here all came from a young man with HIV.

The rearrangement links TRBV10-1 to TRBJ2-1; 7 nucleotides line up with TRBD1. Unmatched junction bases numbered 8, after V lost 7 bases and J lost 8 bases. CDR1 is WNHNN, CDR2 SYGVQD, per germline (reference sequence). The CDR3 has 13 residues. CDR3 protein: CASIQQGMHEQFF. Written as DNA, the CDR3 is TGCGCCAGCATCCAACAGGGGATGCATGAGCAGTTCTTC.

This clone appeared a few times. The genes are TRBV6-5 and TRBJ1-1; D uncertain. Germline CDR1 is MNHEY and CDR2 is SVGAGI. The CDR3 has 13 amino acids. The V gene lost 2 bases and the J gene lost 1 base, with 5 bases spanning the gap. The CDR3 bases are TGTGCCAGCAGTTACAGACAGAACACTGAAGCTTTCTTT. Translating it yields CASSYRQNTEAFF.

This chain uses TRBV19 with TRBJ2-1, with 12 bases lining up with TRBD2. J lost 8 bases, V lost 7 bases, and 6 bases had no gene match. The CDR3 contains 14 residues. The V gene's germline CDR1 is LNHDA and CDR2 SQIVND (reference sequence). This CDR3 reads CASTPSGGAHEQFF. The CDR3, as DNA: TGTGCCAGTACCCCTAGCGGGGGGGCCCATGAGCAGTTCTTC.

The gene calls are TRBV4-3 and TRBJ1-4; the D is unclear. Between the trimmed V and J ends, which lost 0 bases and 7 bases, there was a span of 15 bases. CDR1 and CDR2 from the germline V gene are LGHNA and YSLEER. The CDR3 extends over 16 amino acids. For the CDR3, the DNA is TGCGCCAGCAGCCAAGACCCCGGGCCTAATATTGAAAAACTGTTTTTT. Amino acid sequence: CASSQDPGPNIEKLFF.

CDR3 region: CAIRGLAGAAHNEQFF. The CDR3 DNA reads TGTGCCATCAGGGGGTTAGCGGGTGCCGCCCACAATGAGCAGTTCTTC. This sequence joins TRBV10-3 and TRBJ2-1, with TRBD2 matching 7 bases. Trimming at V came to 6 bases and at J to 5 bases, leaving 13 bases not matched to a gene. The CDR3 has 16 residues. CDR1 is ENHRY, CDR2 SYGVKD, per germline.

This clone was recorded a few times. This chain connects TRBV5-6 to TRBJ1-3, with D hard to call. The V end was cut by 4 bases, the J end by 8 bases, with 13 bases between. Per the germline V gene, CDR1 is SGHDT and CDR2 is YYEEEE. The CDR3 contains 13 residues. The CDR3 region is CASSPPRVDTIYF. CDR3 in DNA: TGTGCCAGCAGCCCCCCCAGAGTAGACACCATATATTTT.

The chain recombines TRBV18 with TRBJ2-7; no clear D. The V gene lost 1 base and the J gene lost 2 bases, with 9 bases spanning the gap. Germline V gives CDR1 KGHSH, CDR2 LQKENI. The CDR3 consists of 14 residues. The CDR3 coding sequence is TGTGCCAGCTCACCACAGGGAACGACCTACGAGCAGTACTTC. Translated: CASSPQGTTYEQYF.

This sequence joins TRBV6-6 and TRBJ2-5, with D tentatively TRBD2 (6 bases). The V end lost 2 bases, the J end lost 3 bases, and 7 bases lay between the germline ends. In germline, CDR1 is MNHNY, CDR2 SVGAGI (reference sequence). This CDR3 comprises 13 residues. The chain's CDR3 is CASSYRREETQYF. CDR3 nucleotide sequence: TGTGCCAGCAGTTACCGGAGGGAAGAGACCCAGTACTTC.

This clone was detected once. The CDR3 DNA is TGCGCCAGCAGCGGAATTGTAGCGGGAGAATTGGGCAATGAGCAGTTCTTC. Protein product: CASSGIVAGELGNEQFF. This rearrangement joins TRBV4-1 to TRBJ2-1, with 9 bases identical to TRBD2. V was pared by 5 bases and J by 6 bases, with 14 bases of the junction left unmatched. The CDR3 totals 17 residues. CDR1 MGHRA and CDR2 YSYEKL come from the germline V gene.

The chain joins TRBV19 to TRBJ1-5, with no clear D. V was shortened by 4 bases and J by 5 bases, with 9 bases between the two germline ends. This CDR3 has 13 residues. In germline, CDR1 is LNHDA, CDR2 SQIVND (reference sequence). CDR3 residues: CASSSVSYQPQHF. In DNA, the CDR3 is TGTGCCAGTAGTAGCGTCTCCTATCAGCCCCAGCATTTT.